The 24 T cell receptor beta chains presented below share a single source sample, sequenced in a study of somatic mutations in cytotoxic T cells in rheumatoid arthritis. Repertoires were generated with immunoSEQ multiplex PCR, while TCRdb's copy carries only in-frame clones and drops some. The table includes approximately 14,000 clones, 75% to 95% detected once. Sequencing was carried out using CD4+ T cells sorted from blood. The receptors originated from an older man with rheumatoid arthritis.

This clone is deemed hyperexpanded. The sample carries other DNA sequences with the same CDR3. The genes are TRBV4-2 and TRBJ1-3; possible D gene TRBD1, 6 bases. The V end lost 0 bases, the J end lost 1 base, and 13 bases lay between the germline ends. CDR3 length: 17 amino acids. The germline gives CDR1 LGHNA, CDR2 YNFKEQ. The CDR3 spells CASSQDTDSSSGNTIYF. The CDR3 region has the DNA TGTGCCAGCAGCCAAGATACGGACAGCAGTTCTGGAAACACCATATATTTT.

The gene calls are TRBV7-2 and TRBJ2-2, with D possibly matching TRBD1 (6 bases). Trimming cost V 7 bases and J 4 bases, with 13 bases left between them. CDR3 length: 14 amino acids. Germline-derived CDR1 and CDR2 are SGHTA and FQGNSA. CDR3 loop: CASNLGDTTGELFF. The CDR3 coding sequence is TGTGCCAGCAACTTGGGGGACACCACCGGGGAGCTGTTTTTT.

The chain has TRBV7-2 and TRBJ2-1; D is perhaps TRBD2 (6 bases). The V gene's germline CDR1 is SGHTA and CDR2 FQGNSA. This CDR3 comprises 16 residues. The ends were cut back, 3 bases at V and 5 bases at J, with 17 bases in the middle. For the CDR3, the DNA is TGTGCCAGCAGCTTCGGTAACTGGCGGGGTGACAATGAGCAGTTCTTC. Protein sequence: CASSFGNWRGDNEQFF.

This sequence joins TRBV19 and TRBJ1-2; 9 positions agree with TRBD1. Germline V gene data show CDR1 as LNHDA and CDR2 as SQIVND (reference sequence). This CDR3 contains 15 residues. V shed 5 bases and J 6 bases; nucleotides not matched to a gene: 10. This CDR3 is CASSSPWTGANGYTF. CDR3 sequence (DNA): TGTGCCAGTAGTTCGCCTTGGACAGGGGCGAATGGCTACACCTTC.

The chain uses TRBV25-1 and TRBJ2-7, with 9 bases fitting TRBD1. V gave up 6 bases and J gave up 9 bases; unmatched junction bases: 9. The CDR3 runs 13 residues. CDR1 and CDR2 from the germline V gene are MGHDK and SYGVNS. This CDR3 is CASRETGGSRQYF. Here the CDR3 DNA reads TGTGCCAGCAGAGAGACAGGGGGTTCAAGGCAGTACTTC.

The chain combines TRBV18 with TRBJ1-3; maybe TRBD1 (5 bases). CDR1 is KGHSH, CDR2 LQKENI, per germline. This CDR3 comprises 15 residues. V was shortened by 3 bases and J by 1 base, with 10 bases between the two germline ends. DNA of the CDR3: TGTGCCAGCTCACCGCTGACAGTTTCTGGAAACACCATATATTTT. It translates to CASSPLTVSGNTIYF. Supplemented by reference TRBV18 and TRBJ1-3, the full variable domain reads NAGVMQNPRHLVRRRGQEARLRCSPMKGHSHVYWYRQLPEEGLKFMVYLQKENIIDESGMPKERFSAEFPKEGPSILRIQQVVRGDSAAYFCASSPLTVSGNTIYFGEGSWLTVV.

The rearrangement joins TRBV27 to TRBJ1-2; 7 bases fit TRBD1. With V trimmed by 0 bases and J by 8 bases, 12 bases remained unmatched. Germline CDR1 MNHEY, CDR2 SMNVEV (reference sequence). The CDR3 has 16 amino acids. DNA of the CDR3: TGTGCCAGCAGTTTATCGTCTCAGGGGGTAGGTTACGGCTACACCTTC. Translating gives CASSLSSQGVGYGYTF.

The chain employs TRBV5-8 and TRBJ1-2; 7 bases line up with TRBD1. The germline CDR1 and CDR2 sequences are SGHTS and YDEGEE. This CDR3 is built from 14 residues. J lost 3 bases, V lost 4 bases, and 6 bases had no gene match. The CDR3 region is CASSHRDSYYGYTF. The CDR3 nucleotides read TGTGCCAGCAGCCACCGGGACAGCTACTATGGCTACACCTTC.

This clone showed up just a few times. This rearrangement joins TRBV7-9 to TRBJ1-1; 7 bases fit TRBD1. The CDR3 loop spans 15 amino acids. J lost 5 bases, V lost 2 bases, and 8 bases had no gene match. CDR1 SEHNR and CDR2 FQNEAQ come from the germline V gene (reference sequence). The CDR3 loop reads CASSLPDRARTEAFF. CDR3 in DNA: TGTGCCAGCAGCTTACCAGACAGGGCGAGGACTGAAGCTTTCTTT.

The rearrangement joins TRBV27 to TRBJ1-1; D is unclear. Germline V gives CDR1 MNHEY, CDR2 SMNVEV (reference sequence). This CDR3 has 12 residues. V lost 5 bases to trimming and J lost 5 bases, with 9 bases between them. This chain's CDR3 is CASSGLETEAFF. The CDR3, as DNA: TGTGCCAGCAGTGGTTTAGAAACTGAAGCTTTCTTT.

The chain is built from TRBV9 and TRBJ1-6; 9 bases agree with TRBD1. Trimming at V came to 4 bases and at J to 5 bases, leaving 4 bases not matched to a gene. Germline loops: CDR1 SGDLS, CDR2 YYNGEE. The CDR3 sequence is 15 residues long. The CDR3 DNA reads TGTGCCAGCAGCAGGAGACAGGGGGATAATTCACCCCTCCACTTT. This gives the protein CASSRRQGDNSPLHF.

The chain is built from TRBV5-6 and TRBJ2-3, with 7 bases matching TRBD1. V was clipped by 4 bases and J by 6 bases; unmatched bases: 5. The CDR3 has 13 residues. CDR1 and CDR2 (germline): SGHDT, YYEEEE. The CDR3 spells CASSRDSGDTQYF. CDR3 DNA sequence: TGTGCCAGCAGCCGGGACAGTGGGGATACGCAGTATTTT.

This chain links TRBV5-6 with TRBJ1-1; unclear D gene. CDR3 size: 14 residues. Germline V gene lookup returns CDR1 SGHDT and CDR2 YYEEEE. Trimming took 1 base from V and 2 from J, leaving 9 bases between them. Here the CDR3 DNA reads TGTGCCAGCAGCTTGACAGTAGTTAACACTGAAGCTTTCTTT. The encoded protein is CASSLTVVNTEAFF.

This clone was detected once. This chain links TRBV6-1 with TRBJ2-1; no clear D gene. Germline values: CDR1 MNHNS, CDR2 SASEGT. There are 12 residues in the CDR3. The V end lost 5 bases, the J end lost 3 bases, and 5 bases lay between the germline ends. The chain's CDR3 is CASSTIYNEQFF. CDR3 nucleotide sequence: TGTGCCAGCAGTACTATCTACAATGAGCAGTTCTTC.

The sample holds a few counts of this clone. This sequence joins TRBV19 and TRBJ1-2; D might be TRBD1 (5 bases). This CDR3 region has 16 residues. Germline-derived CDR1 and CDR2 are LNHDA and SQIVND (reference sequence). Trimming pared 6 bases from V and 1 base from J, leaving 18 bases between. This CDR3 is CASRQTAGELNYGYTF. The CDR3 coding sequence is TGTGCCAGTAGACAAACAGCGGGGGAGCTTAACTATGGCTACACCTTC.

The CDR3, as DNA: TGTGCCAGCTCACCCATCAACACCGGGGAGCTGTTTTTT. Its translation is CASSPINTGELFF. The rearrangement links TRBV18 to TRBJ2-2; D is unresolved. The CDR3 totals 13 residues. Trimming removed 3 bases at V and 2 bases at J, with 4 bases between. CDR1 and CDR2 from the germline V gene are KGHSH and LQKENI.

This chain uses TRBV7-3 with TRBJ1-1; 7 nucleotides match TRBD1. The ends lost 8 bases at V and 3 bases at J; junction bases unmatched: 6. CDR1 and CDR2 (germline): SGHTA, FQGTGA. The CDR3 length is 13 residues. The CDR3 sequence: CASSRQGDTEAFF. As DNA, the CDR3 is TGTGCCAGCTCAAGGCAGGGGGACACTGAAGCTTTCTTT.

This clone was detected only once. The chain combines TRBV6-5 with TRBJ1-2; D is perhaps TRBD1 (5 bases). CDR3 length: 14 amino acids. Germline V gives CDR1 MNHEY, CDR2 SVGAGI. Trimming stripped 0 bases from V and 8 bases from J, with 13 bases between. The CDR3: CASSYSAGSGGYTF. The CDR3 bases are TGTGCCAGCAGTTACTCCGCAGGGTCGGGCGGCTACACCTTC.

The chain couples TRBV28 to TRBJ2-7; no clear D. This CDR3 is 12 amino acids long. V lost 4 bases to trimming and J lost 4 bases, with 8 bases between them. Germline CDR1 MDHEN, CDR2 SYDVKM. CDR3 residues: CASSYLEYEQYF. The CDR3 DNA reads as TGTGCCAGCAGTTATTTAGAGTACGAGCAGTACTTC. The full variable domain, in which reference TRBV28 and TRBJ2-7 provide the parts outside the CDR3, is DVKVTQSSRYLVKRTGEKVFLECVQDMDHENMFWYRQDPGLGLRLIYFSYDVKMKEKGDIPEGYSVSREKKERFSLILESASTNQTSMYLCASSYLEYEQYFGPGTRLTVT.

The chain has TRBV5-1 and TRBJ1-2; possible D gene TRBD1, 5 bases. This CDR3 spans 17 amino acids. CDR1 is SGHRS, CDR2 YFSETQ, per germline. The V end was cut by 7 bases, the J end by 7 bases, with 29 bases between. The DNA of the CDR3 is TGCGCCAGCTCCTTTGGAGGGGCAGGGTCGTCGAGAAGTGGCTACACCTTC. Translation: CASSFGGAGSSRSGYTF. The variable domain in full, with the rest retrieved from reference TRBV5-1 and TRBJ1-2, is KAGVTQTPRYLIKTRGQQVTLSCSPISGHRSVSWYQQTPGQGLQFLFEYFSETQRNKGNFPGRFSGRQFSNSRSEMNVSTLELGDSALYLCASSFGGAGSSRSGYTFGSGTRLTVV.

The chain recombines TRBV9 with TRBJ1-2, with TRBD1 matching over 7 bases. The CDR3 loop spans 15 amino acids. Trimming took 0 bases from V and 3 from J; bases not matched to a gene: 5. Germline V gene lookup returns CDR1 SGDLS and CDR2 YYNGEE. CDR3 in DNA: TGTGCCAGCAGCGTAGCCGGGGACAGTTACTATGGCTACACCTTC. Translated: CASSVAGDSYYGYTF. The full variable domain, completed using reference TRBV9 and TRBJ1-2, is DSGVTQTPKHLITATGQRVTLRCSPRSGDLSVYWYQQSLDQGLQFLIQYYNGEERAKGNILERFSAQQFPDLHSELNLSSLELGDSALYFCASSVAGDSYYGYTFGSGTRLTVV.

The chain combines TRBV18 with TRBJ1-2, with D unclear. The CDR3 is 13 residues long. Trimming stripped 2 bases from V and 6 bases from J, with 10 bases between. CDR1 KGHSH and CDR2 LQKENI come from the germline V gene. CDR3 amino acids: CASSPRGGDGYTF. CDR3 bases: TGTGCCAGCTCACCAAGAGGAGGAGATGGCTACACCTTC.

This chain uses TRBV19 with TRBJ1-3, with 8 nucleotides matching TRBD1. After removal of 1 base from V and 1 base from J, the junction contained 6 bases not matched to a gene. The germline V gene encodes CDR1 LNHDA and CDR2 SQIVND (reference sequence). This CDR3 comprises 17 residues. CDR3 coding DNA: TGTGCCAGTAGTATAGCTCGGGACAGGCGGTCTGGAAACACCATATATTTT. As protein: CASSIARDRRSGNTIYF.

A remark on this clone: Within the sample, other DNA sequences also encode this same CDR3. J is TRBJ1-5 and V is TRBV6-6; D is unclear. The CDR3 is 14 residues long. Per the germline V gene, CDR1 is MNHNY and CDR2 is SVGAGI (reference sequence). V was shortened by 6 bases and J by 0 bases, with 9 bases between the two germline ends. The CDR3 DNA follows: TGTGCCAGCAGCTCCGAGTATAGCAATCAGCCCCAGCATTTT. It translates to CASSSEYSNQPQHF.